The subject of this entry is one TCR beta chain. Its cognate antigen is unknown. This entry is derived from a study of human T cells and chemical hapten exposure. Single cDNA molecules in the library carried unique molecular identifiers attached during preparation. MiXCR, run by TCRdb on the 5' RACE reads, gives a single entry per CDR3 protein. The table records tens of thousands of distinct CDR3 sequences, under 10% of them present only once. Whole blood, unfractionated, served as the material for total RNA extraction. General observations from the study: Among TCRs, those above 1 in 1000 frequency were unaffected by DPC sensitization.

This clonotype originated in a male donor in good health.

CDR3 sequence reads: CASSLRRMGLEAFF. The DNA for the CDR3 is TGTGCCAGCAGCTTAAGGCGTATGGGCCTTGAAGCTTTCTTT. The chain recombines TRBV7-9 with TRBJ1-1, with D uncertain. In germline, CDR1 is SEHNR, CDR2 FQNEAQ (reference sequence). The CDR3 length is 14 residues. The germline V and J ends were trimmed by 2 bases and 7 bases, with 14 bases remaining between them. Full variable domain (outside the CDR3, taken from reference TRBV7-9 and TRBJ1-1): DTGVSQNPRHKITKRGQNVTFRCDPISEHNRLYWYRQTLGQGPEFLTYFQNEAQLEKSRLLSDRFSAERPKGSFSTLEIQRTEQGDSAMYLCASSLRRMGLEAFFGQGTRLTVV.